This T cell receptor (beta chain) was sequenced in a study of blood T cell repertoires in COVID-19. Study in general: Material from acute and convalescent COVID-19 was sourced from the United States, Italy and Spain. T cells, B-cell-depleted T cells, or PBMCs supplied cDNA or gDNA.

A Seattle source enrolled patients during active infection and followed them longitudinally. The CDR3 consists of 16 residues. Per germline, CDR1 SGHDN and CDR2 FVKESK. V gave up 4 bases and J gave up 2 bases; unmatched junction bases: 5. Authors' methods: Amplified reference gene primers provided the basis for estimating nucleated cell counts. TCRdb's table, derived via immunoSEQ multiplex PCR, lists solely in-frame clones and lacks some. From that table come the V and J calls and clone size; the DNA was used to work out D and trimming. The sample has around 130,000 clones; 88% are singletons. The receptor's source is a human donor with COVID-19, enrolled during active disease. The donor label of this sample is uncertain. V usage is TRBV14 and J usage is TRBJ2-1; 10 bases match TRBD2. The sample comprised peripheral blood. Here the CDR3 reads CASSPGTSETYNEQFF. CDR3 sequence (DNA): TGTGCCAGCAGCCCCGGGACTAGCGAGACCTACAATGAGCAGTTCTTC.